This T cell receptor (beta chain) is drawn from a study of identical twins. Study results and caveats: Cord blood beta clonotypes present at high abundance carried fewer insertions; no such pattern appeared in memory repertoires. With beta out-of-frame sequences, excess sharing by twins was weaker. There is a chance that invariant MAIT and iNKT cells partially muddied zero-insertion analyses.

A universal primer site came from template switching; cDNA carried unique molecular identifiers. TCRdb reprocessed the 5' RACE reads via MiXCR and lists one record per CDR3 protein. The table has about 690,000 distinct CDR3 sequences, less than 7% seen once; the top ten hold about 2%. The CDR3 consists of 15 residues. V gave up 4 bases and J gave up 6 bases, with 18 bases separating them. Germline CDR1 reads LGHDT; CDR2 reads YNNKEL (reference sequence). A few counts support this clonotype. The antigen is not known. The clonotype was recovered from a man aged 18-30 years in good health. The chain combines TRBV3-1 with TRBJ1-1, with D perhaps matching TRBD1 (6 bases). The sample taken for sequencing was naive T cells sorted from blood. The CDR3 loop reads CASSLRQASPSEAFF. The CDR3 nucleotides read TGTGCCAGCAGCCTGCGACAGGCCTCTCCGTCTGAAGCTTTCTTT.